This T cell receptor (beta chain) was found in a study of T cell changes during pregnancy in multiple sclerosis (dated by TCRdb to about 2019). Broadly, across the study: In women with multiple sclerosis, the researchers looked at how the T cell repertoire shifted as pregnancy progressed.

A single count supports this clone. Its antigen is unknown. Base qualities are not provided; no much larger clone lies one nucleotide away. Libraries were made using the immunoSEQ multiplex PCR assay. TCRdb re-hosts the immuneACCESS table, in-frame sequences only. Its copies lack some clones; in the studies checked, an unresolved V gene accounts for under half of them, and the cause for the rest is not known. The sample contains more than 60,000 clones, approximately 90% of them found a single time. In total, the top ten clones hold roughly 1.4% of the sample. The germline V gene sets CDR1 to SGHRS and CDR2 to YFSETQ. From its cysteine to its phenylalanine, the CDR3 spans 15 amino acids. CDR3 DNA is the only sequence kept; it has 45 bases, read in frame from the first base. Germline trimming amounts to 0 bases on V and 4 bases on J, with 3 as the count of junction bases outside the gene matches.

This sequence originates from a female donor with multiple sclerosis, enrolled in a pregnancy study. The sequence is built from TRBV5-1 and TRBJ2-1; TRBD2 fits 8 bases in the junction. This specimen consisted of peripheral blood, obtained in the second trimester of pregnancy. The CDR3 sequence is CASSLGASGYNEQFF. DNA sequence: TGCGCCAGCAGCTTGGGGGCTAGCGGGTACAATGAGCAGTTCTTC.